This TCR beta chain appears in the sequencing data of a study of cytomegalovirus exposure and HLA in healthy donors. PCR involved 60 Vbeta and 13 Jbeta primers. Clones were sequenced by immunoSEQ multiplex PCR, and TCRdb holds only the in-frame ones, with some missing. The sample consists of about 170,000 clones, roughly 80% of them appearing once. The V end lost 10 bases, the J end lost 5 bases, and 11 bases lay between the germline ends. The CDR3 spans 12 residues. Per germline, CDR1 SEHNR and CDR2 FQNEAQ (reference sequence). The sequence was obtained from a male donor in good health and CMV-seronegative. Sequenced sample: PBMCs. This rearrangement joins TRBV7-9 to TRBJ1-4; D is uncertain. CDR3 DNA sequence: TGTGCCACCCGACGGGAGAATGAAAAACTGTTTTTT. Its translation is CATRRENEKLFF.